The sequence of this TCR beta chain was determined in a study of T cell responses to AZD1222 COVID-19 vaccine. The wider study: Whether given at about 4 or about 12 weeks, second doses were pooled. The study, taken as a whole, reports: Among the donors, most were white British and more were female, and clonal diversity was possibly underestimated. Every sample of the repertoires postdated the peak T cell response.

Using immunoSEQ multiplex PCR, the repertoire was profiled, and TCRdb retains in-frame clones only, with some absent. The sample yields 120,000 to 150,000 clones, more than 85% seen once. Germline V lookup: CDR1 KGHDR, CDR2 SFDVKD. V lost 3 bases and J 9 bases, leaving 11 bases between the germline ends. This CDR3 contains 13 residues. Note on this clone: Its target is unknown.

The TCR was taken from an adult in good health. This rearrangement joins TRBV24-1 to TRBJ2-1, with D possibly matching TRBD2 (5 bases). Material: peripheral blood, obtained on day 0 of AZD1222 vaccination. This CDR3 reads CATSDDPGVEQFF. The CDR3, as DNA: TGTGCCACCAGTGATGACCCCGGGGTTGAGCAGTTCTTC.